What follows describes a single T cell receptor beta chain. Its matching antigen is unknown. One entry per CDR3 protein results from TCRdb running MiXCR on the 5' RACE reads. The sample has around 220,000 distinct CDR3 sequences; 8% to 11% are singletons. These data come from a study of identical twins. Whole-study results and caveats: Models underpredicted monozygotic twin sharing of out-of-frame TCR alpha.

From germline, CDR1 is GTSNPN and CDR2 SVGIG (reference sequence). This CDR3 is built from 15 residues. Trimming took 2 bases from V and 1 from J, leaving 9 bases between them. The clonotype comes from a man aged 45-60 years in good health. Sequencing was carried out using memory T cells sorted from blood. This chain connects TRBV30 to TRBJ1-6; D ambiguous. The chain's CDR3 is CAWSLDFSYNSPLHF. In nucleotides, the CDR3 is TGTGCCTGGAGTTTAGACTTTTCCTATAATTCACCCCTCCACTTT.